Listed below are T cell receptor beta chains from one sample, sequenced in a study of graft-versus-host responses after intestinal transplantation. Clones were sequenced by immunoSEQ multiplex PCR, and TCRdb holds only the in-frame ones, with some missing. This table holds tens of thousands of clones, 91% found once. For these TCRs, the target antigens are not known. Sequenced material: unstimulated CD4+ T cells sorted from spleen or lymph node cells, taken before intestinal transplant. These receptor sequences come from a human donor who received an intestinal transplant. Both conserved end residues are part of each CDR3. Each record gives: J gene, clone size, V gene, D gene, CDR3 protein, CDR3 DNA. The D gene is left open where the match is weak. Not all rows give a size; the values are once, few, many and, for expanded clones, a class.

TRBJ2-7	-	TRBV2	-	CASSEAGTWGYEQYF	TGTGCCAGCAGTGAAGCCGGGACATGGGGCTACGAGCAGTACTTC
TRBJ2-2	-	TRBV5-4	-	CASSGAGNTGELFF	TGTGCCAGCAGCGGGGCAGGGAACACCGGGGAGCTGTTTTTT
TRBJ1-4	-	TRBV11-2	-	CASSFRRATNEKLFF	TGTGCCAGCAGCTTTCGGAGAGCAACTAATGAAAAACTGTTTTTT
TRBJ1-5	few	TRBV25-1	-	CASSAPGEVHQPQHF	TGTGCCAGCAGTGCCCCCGGGGAGGTGCATCAGCCCCAGCATTTT
TRBJ2-7	-	TRBV7-9	TRBD2	CASSLVAGASYEQYF	TGTGCCAGCAGCTTAGTAGCGGGGGCCTCCTACGAGCAGTACTTC
TRBJ2-3	-	TRBV7-2	-	CASSLELATQYF	TGTGCCAGCAGCTTAGAATTGGCTACGCAGTATTTT
TRBJ2-5	-	TRBV9	TRBD1	CASSVGTGGGTQYF	TGTGCCAGCAGCGTAGGGACAGGAGGTGGGACCCAGTACTTC
TRBJ2-7	-	TRBV5-1	-	CASSLVPGAFYEQYF	TGCGCCAGCAGCTTGGTACCGGGAGCCTTCTACGAGCAGTACTTC
TRBJ2-3	-	TRBV2	TRBD1	CASSDPQGNYTDTQYF	TGTGCCAGCAGTGACCCACAGGGGAATTACACAGATACGCAGTATTTT
TRBJ2-7	-	TRBV5-5	TRBD1	CASSLVGQGAYEQYF	TGTGCCAGCAGCTTGGTGGGACAGGGAGCCTACGAGCAGTACTTC
TRBJ2-3	-	TRBV6-6	-	CASSSRGVGTDTQYF	TGTGCCAGCAGTTCCCGCGGGGTAGGGACAGATACGCAGTATTTT
TRBJ1-2	-	TRBV6-6	-	CASTYLPGDYGYTF	TGTGCCAGCACCTATCTCCCAGGCGACTATGGCTACACCTTC
TRBJ1-2	-	TRBV6-5	TRBD1	CAPRRDSPSYGYTF	TGTGCCCCCCGCCGGGACAGTCCGTCCTATGGCTACACCTTC
TRBJ2-3	-	TRBV10-3	TRBD2	CAISGTSGGPDTQYF	TGTGCCATCAGTGGGACTAGCGGGGGGCCGGATACGCAGTATTTT
TRBJ2-3	-	TRBV10-3	TRBD1	CAISESVTGGPRRSTDTQYF	TGTGCCATCAGTGAGTCGGTGACAGGGGGGCCTCGGAGGAGCACAGATACGCAGTATTTT
TRBJ1-2	-	TRBV4-3	TRBD1	CASSEGQGRYGYTF	TGCGCCAGCAGCGAGGGACAGGGCCGATATGGCTACACCTTC
TRBJ2-7	-	TRBV5-1	-	CASSLSGNYEQYF	TGCGCCAGCAGCTTATCAGGGAACTACGAGCAGTACTTC
TRBJ1-6	-	TRBV7-9	TRBD1	CASSLGTGLYSPLHF	TGTGCCAGCAGCTTAGGGACAGGCCTTTATTCACCCCTCCACTTT
TRBJ1-1	-	TRBV14	-	CASSQGQPREAFF	TGTGCCAGCAGCCAAGGACAGCCTCGTGAAGCTTTCTTT
TRBJ1-2	-	TRBV4-1	-	CASSQQYNYGYTF	TGCGCCAGCAGCCAACAGTACAACTATGGCTACACCTTC
TRBJ2-1	-	TRBV11-3	-	CASSLKPPRLGVQNEQFF	TGTGCCAGCAGTTTAAAACCCCCCCGCCTAGGGGTCCAAAATGAGCAGTTCTTC
TRBJ2-5	-	TRBV19	-	CASSRLGTRETQYF	TGTGCCAGTAGTCGGTTGGGGACAAGAGAGACCCAGTACTTC
TRBJ1-1	-	TRBV9	-	CASSVGPQGKNTEAFF	TGTGCCAGCAGCGTAGGACCACAGGGTAAGAACACTGAAGCTTTCTTT
TRBJ1-2	-	TRBV7-2	-	CASSLGRGMGSYYGYTF	TGTGCCAGCAGCTTAGGTCGGGGGATGGGCAGCTACTATGGCTACACCTTC
TRBJ1-1	-	TRBV29-1	TRBD1	CSVSLLGQGSTEAFF	TGCAGCGTTTCCCTGTTGGGACAGGGTAGCACTGAAGCTTTCTTT
TRBJ2-7	once	TRBV7-8	-	CASSSEAKQYF	TGTGCCAGCAGCTCCGAGGCCAAGCAGTACTTC
TRBJ1-4	-	TRBV5-6	TRBD1	CASSSRTPGQPATNEKLFF	TGTGCCAGCAGCTCCCGAACCCCGGGACAGCCTGCAACTAATGAAAAACTGTTTTTT
TRBJ2-7	-	TRBV5-1	TRBD1	CASSLTGTGTHEQYF	TGCGCCAGCAGCTTGACCGGGACAGGGACCCACGAGCAGTACTTC
TRBJ1-3	-	TRBV5-1	TRBD1	CASSFSGGPGNTIYF	TGCGCCAGCAGCTTTTCAGGGGGCCCTGGAAACACCATATATTTT
TRBJ1-3	-	TRBV5-6	-	CASSFMGNTIYF	TGTGCCAGCAGCTTTATGGGAAACACCATATATTTT
TRBJ2-7	once	TRBV6-6	-	CASSYGTGYRYEQYF	TGTGCCAGCAGTTACGGTACAGGGTATAGGTACGAGCAGTACTTC
TRBJ1-5	-	TRBV28	TRBD1	CASSSSRGNQPQHF	TGTGCCAGCAGTTCAAGCAGGGGGAATCAGCCCCAGCATTTT
TRBJ2-3	-	TRBV2	TRBD1	CASTETGGLDTQYF	TGTGCCAGCACCGAGACAGGGGGCCTAGATACGCAGTATTTT
TRBJ2-1	-	TRBV2	TRBD2	CASSSGGEDEQFF	TGTGCCAGCTCGAGCGGGGGGGAGGATGAGCAGTTCTTC
TRBJ1-3	-	TRBV6-1	TRBD1	CASSVTGDGNTIYF	TGTGCCAGCAGTGTGACAGGGGATGGAAACACCATATATTTT
TRBJ1-4	-	TRBV30	TRBD1	CAWGDRGNEKLFF	TGTGCCTGGGGGGACAGGGGAAATGAAAAACTGTTTTTT
TRBJ1-6	-	TRBV7-9	TRBD1	CASSFGTDNSPLHF	TGTGCCAGCAGCTTTGGGACAGACAATTCACCCCTCCACTTT
TRBJ1-5	-	TRBV7-2	-	CASSKDGTRDQPQHF	TGTGCCAGCAGCAAAGACGGGACACGGGATCAGCCCCAGCATTTT
TRBJ2-1	-	TRBV5-4	-	CASSAEPGSYNEQFF	TGTGCCAGCAGCGCGGAACCTGGCTCCTACAATGAGCAGTTCTTC
TRBJ1-2	once	TRBV10-3	TRBD1	CAISPGTGGGFLYGYTF	TGTGCCATCAGTCCCGGGACAGGGGGCGGATTCCTCTATGGCTACACCTTC
TRBJ2-7	-	TRBV7-9	-	CASSPQGDEQYF	TGTGCCAGCAGCCCACAGGGCGACGAGCAGTACTTC
TRBJ2-7	-	TRBV13	-	CASSLVGAEQYF	TGTGCCAGCAGCTTAGTTGGGGCCGAGCAGTACTTC
TRBJ1-5	-	TRBV5-1	TRBD1	CASSTGDSGNQPQHF	TGCGCCAGCAGCACAGGGGATTCGGGAAATCAGCCCCAGCATTTT
TRBJ2-7	-	TRBV7-2	-	CASSAQQGTSYEQYF	TGTGCCAGCAGCGCCCAACAGGGTACCTCCTACGAGCAGTACTTC
TRBJ1-2	-	TRBV6-5	-	CASSYSGNQPSTF	TGTGCCAGCAGTTACTCGGGCAACCAACCGAGCACCTTC
TRBJ1-1	-	TRBV4-3	-	CASSQVRQEVFF	TGCGCCAGCAGCCAAGTGAGACAGGAGGTTTTCTTT
TRBJ1-2	-	TRBV6-1	TRBD1	CASSELRTGYGYTF	TGTGCCAGCAGTGAACTGAGGACAGGCTATGGCTACACCTTC
TRBJ2-1	-	TRBV7-9	-	CASSFLGERLEKYNEQFF	TGTGCCAGCAGTTTTCTTGGTGAGCGACTAGAGAAATACAATGAGCAGTTCTTC
TRBJ2-7	-	TRBV27	-	CASSPPSSYEQYF	TGTGCCAGCAGTCCCCCGAGCTCCTACGAGCAGTACTTC